This T cell receptor (beta chain) originates from a study of T cells after yellow fever vaccination. General study findings and limits: Contamination of FACS-sorted repertoires by abundant clonotypes from the bulk population could occur. Re-detected after boosting: most primary clones, 96% of CD4 and less than 90% of CD8.

TCRdb ran MiXCR on the 5' RACE reads and lists one entry per CDR3 protein. The data hold hundreds of thousands of distinct CDR3 sequences, with around an eighth observed a single time. A remark on this clonotype: The antigen is unknown.

V lost 5 bases, J lost 3 bases, and 16 bases lay in between. The CDR3 runs to 15 residues. CDR1 and CDR2 (germline): SNHLY, FYNNEI. The V and J genes are TRBV2 and TRBJ1-1; D possibly corresponds to TRBD1 (6 bases). The material sequenced was CD4+ T cells sorted from PBMCs, taken 15 days after the yellow fever booster vaccination. The sequence came from a young man who received the YFV17D yellow fever vaccine. The CDR3: CASSTLGGGDTEAFF. In DNA form, the CDR3 reads TGTGCCAGCAGTACCCTCGGGGGCGGGGACACTGAAGCTTTCTTT.